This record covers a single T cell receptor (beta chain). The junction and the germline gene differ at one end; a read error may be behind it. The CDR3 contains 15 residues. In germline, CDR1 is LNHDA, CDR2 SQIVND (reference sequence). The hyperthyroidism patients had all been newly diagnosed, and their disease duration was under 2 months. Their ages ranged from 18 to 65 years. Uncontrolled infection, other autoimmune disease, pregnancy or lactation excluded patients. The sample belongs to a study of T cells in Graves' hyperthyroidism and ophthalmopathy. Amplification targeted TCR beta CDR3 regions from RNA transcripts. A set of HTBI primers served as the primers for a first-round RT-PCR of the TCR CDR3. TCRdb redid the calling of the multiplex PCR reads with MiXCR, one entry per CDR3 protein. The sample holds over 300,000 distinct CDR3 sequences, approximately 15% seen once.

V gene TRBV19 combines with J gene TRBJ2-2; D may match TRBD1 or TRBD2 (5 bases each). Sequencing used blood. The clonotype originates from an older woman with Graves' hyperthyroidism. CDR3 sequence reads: CASTPSRAMTGELSF. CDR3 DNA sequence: TGTGCCAGTACTCCTTCCAGGGCAATGACCGGGGAGCTGTCTTTT.